This is a list of T cell receptor beta chains from one sample in a study of a mutant IDH1 vaccine in newly diagnosed glioma. What these receptors recognize is not known. Some clones are missing from TCRdb's copy, which holds only in-frame ones; the method was immunoSEQ multiplex PCR. The repertoire holds approximately 44,000 clones, with around 84% as singletons. Material: PBMCs, obtained from a glioma patient whose treatment included an IDH1 peptide vaccine. The receptors were gathered from a woman aged 18 to 35 with glioma. Some clones in this sample may be carry-over from other donors' samples. CDR3s include the opening cysteine and the closing phenylalanine or tryptophan. A D gene is named only where the DNA matches it firmly.

cdr3_aa	d_call	v_call	j_call
CASRPGQGDSPLHF	TRBD1	TRBV7-2	TRBJ1-6
CASRPQGTPPYGYTF	-	TRBV19	TRBJ1-2
CASSLGTDGYTF	-	TRBV7-9	TRBJ1-2
CASSQWTATRGYTF	-	TRBV4-1	TRBJ1-2
CASSPSRGPDTQYF	-	TRBV5-1	TRBJ2-3
CASGPFSNTGELFF	-	TRBV5-1	TRBJ2-2
CAWSVLNEQYF	-	TRBV30	TRBJ2-7
CASSPGTVPNPYF	-	TRBV9	TRBJ2-7
CASSSRQGSYGYTF	TRBD1	TRBV7-2	TRBJ1-2
CAIASPVRGEGWTGELFF	-	TRBV2	TRBJ2-2
CASSPSHTGVTEAFF	-	TRBV19	TRBJ1-1
CASSLPGLPDRSTYEQYF	-	TRBV27	TRBJ2-7
CASSPTQGGTGNTIYF	TRBD1	TRBV7-9	TRBJ1-3
CASSQDEGQVYNEQFF	-	TRBV4-1	TRBJ2-1
CASSFQWTRRSYNEQFF	-	TRBV7-2	TRBJ2-1
CASSSAGGPRNQPQHF	-	TRBV5-6	TRBJ1-5
CASSLSRGAFQLFF	TRBD2	TRBV28	TRBJ2-2
CASSSSTGGIEKLFF	TRBD1	TRBV9	TRBJ1-4
CASSFKMNTEAFF	-	TRBV6-6	TRBJ1-1
CASSLIGGSDTQYF	-	TRBV7-7	TRBJ2-3
CASSPKEGTIDEQYF	TRBD2	TRBV18	TRBJ2-7
CASSLALAGGLSYTDTQYF	TRBD2	TRBV7-2	TRBJ2-3
CASSQDWGPGEQYF	-	TRBV4-2	TRBJ2-7
CASSTGTIVPHEQFF	-	TRBV19	TRBJ2-1
CASNPLRQFNYGYTF	-	TRBV19	TRBJ1-2
CASSWGGATNEKLFF	-	TRBV5-6	TRBJ1-4
CASGLNLGQSAQYF	TRBD1	TRBV12-5	TRBJ2-3
CASSTVGRMNTEAFF	-	TRBV19	TRBJ1-1
CSASGETQYF	-	TRBV20-1	TRBJ2-5
CASSYYSGEGYTF	-	TRBV6-5	TRBJ1-2
CASSPSDGANYGYTF	-	TRBV18	TRBJ1-2
CSVEDDSRNIQYF	-	TRBV29-1	TRBJ2-4
CASSLDLNNEQFF	-	TRBV14	TRBJ2-1
CASSLEGRSNQPQHF	-	TRBV7-8	TRBJ1-5
CASSEGDTGELFF	-	TRBV6-4	TRBJ2-2
CASSEDRLVGNEQFF	-	TRBV2	TRBJ2-1
CASSPGRASGANVLTF	-	TRBV2	TRBJ2-6
CAWSADNGEKLFF	-	TRBV30	TRBJ1-4
CASSEFTDDNSPLHF	-	TRBV6-1	TRBJ1-6
CASSQGRSTNEKLFF	-	TRBV7-3	TRBJ1-4
CASSLRGSTSGYGYTF	-	TRBV27	TRBJ1-2
CASSLGQGGYEQYF	TRBD1	TRBV27	TRBJ2-7
CASSFPGQHLRGAFF	TRBD1	TRBV5-4	TRBJ1-1
CASSDELGGPNGYTF	TRBD1	TRBV6-4	TRBJ1-2
CASSLGDRADQPQHF	TRBD1	TRBV5-1	TRBJ1-5
CASSLRQGHTGELFF	TRBD1	TRBV5-5	TRBJ2-2